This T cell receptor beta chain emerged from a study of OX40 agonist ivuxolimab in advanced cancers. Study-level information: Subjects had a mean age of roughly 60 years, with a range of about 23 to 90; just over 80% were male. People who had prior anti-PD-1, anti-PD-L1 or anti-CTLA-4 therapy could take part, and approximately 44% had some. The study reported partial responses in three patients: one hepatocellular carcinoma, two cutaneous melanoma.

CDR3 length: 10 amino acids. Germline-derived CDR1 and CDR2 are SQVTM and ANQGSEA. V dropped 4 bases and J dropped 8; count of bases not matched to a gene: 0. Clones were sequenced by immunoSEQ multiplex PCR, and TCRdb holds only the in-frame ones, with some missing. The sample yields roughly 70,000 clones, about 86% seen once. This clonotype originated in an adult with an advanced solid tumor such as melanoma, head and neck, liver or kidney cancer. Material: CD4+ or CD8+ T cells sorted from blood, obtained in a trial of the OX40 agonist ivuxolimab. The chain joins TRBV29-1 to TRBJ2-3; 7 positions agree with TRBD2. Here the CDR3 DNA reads TGCAGCGTTGGGGGGGGTACGCAGTATTTT. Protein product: CSVGGGTQYF.